This TCR beta chain comes out of a study of CD8+CD57+ T cells in acquired aplastic anemia (dated by TCRdb to 2017 to 2018). For the wider study: Extracted DNA from sorted CD4+ and CD8+ cells averaged around 3.2 ug, ranging from about 0.17 to 27.4 ug. An average of approximately 9.8 million reads for CD4+ cells and around 11 million reads for CD8+ cells was obtained from healthy donor samples.

Profiling of TCR beta VDJ combinations and CDR3 sequences used genomic DNA as the template. TCR repertoire sequencing was run on an Illumina HiSeq 2000. For the original study's pipeline: Repertoires were assessed using TRBV/TRBJ rearrangement plots, CDR3 size and DJ length profiles, and Simpson's diversity index. The most abundant DNA sequence in the deep sequencing data was taken as the immunodominant clone. CDR3 amino acid sequences were screened for sharing across subjects and were compared with published repertoires and the VDJdb database. Clones were called with MiXCR by TCRdb after fastp trimmed the public reads at Q25, and only in-frame beta chains were retained. All rows with the same CDR3 protein become a single entry with the most common DNA and genes. These V and J calls are TCRdb output, not the study's own analysis. The sample table holds about 48,000 distinct CDR3 sequences, of which approximately 72% were seen once. Of the sample, approximately 31% falls within the top ten clones.

Sequences SGHRS (CDR1) and YFSETQ (CDR2) are obtained from the germline V gene. From cysteine to phenylalanine, the CDR3 is 15 amino acids long. This entry keeps only the CDR3 DNA: 45 bases, framed from base 1. After removal of 0 bases from V and 9 bases from J, the junction retains 4 bases not matched to a gene. The study deep-sequenced TCR repertoires of sorted CD4+ and CD8+ blood T cells from severe aplastic anemia patients and healthy subjects. Ficoll-Paque density gradient centrifugation was used to isolate peripheral blood mononuclear cells. Before DNA extraction, CD4+ and CD8+ T cells were sorted by FACS or by magnetic beads. On this clonotype itself: No antigen is known for it. No per-base quality is available; no much larger clone lies one base away.

General conclusions and limits of the study: CD8+ Simpson's diversity did not differ significantly between patients and healthy controls (P=0.060). Roughly 31 CD8+ CDR3 sequences were shared between patients and controls but appeared highly expressed in patients and within their immunodominant clones.

The chain employs TRBV5-1 and TRBJ1-6; the central 9 bases match TRBD1. The sequencing sample was made of sorted CD4+, CD8+, or CD8+CD57+ T cells (not recorded which) from PBMCs. This sequence was found in a human donor in good health, serving as a control. The CDR3 protein: CASSLAGQGRSPLHF. The sequenced DNA is TGCGCCAGCAGCTTGGCGGGACAGGGACGTTCACCCCTCCACTTT.